A selection of T cell receptor beta chains follows, all from one sample in a study of blood T cell repertoires in COVID-19. Generated by immunoSEQ multiplex PCR, the TCRdb table keeps only in-frame clones and is missing some. The sample lists 150,000 or so clones; around 74% were seen once. Sequencing was done on a sample of peripheral blood. These receptors were collected from a woman in her sixties or seventies with COVID-19, enrolled during active disease. The CDR3 runs from the conserved cysteine through the conserved F or W. Fields, in order: J gene, D gene, clone size, V gene, CDR3 DNA, CDR3 protein. A D gene is named only where the DNA matches it firmly. The size entry is marked missing in some rows and otherwise reads once, few, many or a size class.

j_gene: TRBJ1-5
d_gene: .
abundance: .
v_gene: TRBV4-1
CDR3nt: TGCGCCAGCAGCCAAGATGTAAGAGATCAGCCCCAGCATTTT
CDR3aa: CASSQDVRDQPQHF

j_gene: TRBJ1-2
d_gene: TRBD1
abundance: .
v_gene: TRBV7-9
CDR3nt: TGTGCCAGCAGCTCGACGACAGGGGCGCGGGGCTACACCTTC
CDR3aa: CASSSTTGARGYTF

j_gene: TRBJ2-5
d_gene: .
abundance: .
v_gene: TRBV5-1
CDR3nt: TGCGCCAGCAGCCCCATTGGCCGCGGTGGGCAAGAGACCCAGTACTTC
CDR3aa: CASSPIGRGGQETQYF

j_gene: TRBJ1-1
d_gene: .
abundance: few
v_gene: TRBV28
CDR3nt: TGTGCCAGCAGTCCGATCGCGACAGGCGAGGCTTTCTTT
CDR3aa: CASSPIATGEAFF

j_gene: TRBJ1-6
d_gene: .
abundance: .
v_gene: TRBV28
CDR3nt: TGTGCCAGCAGCTCCCCTTTCCCCCTCCACTTT
CDR3aa: CASSSPFPLHF

j_gene: TRBJ2-1
d_gene: TRBD2
abundance: .
v_gene: TRBV11-2
CDR3nt: TGTGCCAGCAGCTTAGATCTAGCGGGAGGGGATGAGCAGTTCTTC
CDR3aa: CASSLDLAGGDEQFF

j_gene: TRBJ2-1
d_gene: .
abundance: .
v_gene: TRBV5-1
CDR3nt: TGCGCCAGCAGCTTCCTTCCTCCTCGGGCGGGGGCGTTTCAGAATGAGCAGTTCTTC
CDR3aa: CASSFLPPRAGAFQNEQFF

j_gene: TRBJ1-1
d_gene: .
abundance: few
v_gene: TRBV27
CDR3nt: TGTGCCAGCAGGGGAAACAGGGACACTGAAGCTTTCTTT
CDR3aa: CASRGNRDTEAFF

j_gene: TRBJ2-2
d_gene: TRBD2
abundance: .
v_gene: TRBV30
CDR3nt: TGTGCCTTAATAGGACTAGCGGGAACCGCGAACACCGGGGAGCTGTTTTTT
CDR3aa: CALIGLAGTANTGELFF

j_gene: TRBJ2-7
d_gene: TRBD1
abundance: .
v_gene: TRBV4-3
CDR3nt: TGCGCCAGCAGCCTCCGACAGGGGGACGAGCAGTACTTC
CDR3aa: CASSLRQGDEQYF

j_gene: TRBJ2-7
d_gene: .
abundance: .
v_gene: TRBV6-1
CDR3nt: TGTGCCAGCAGTGAACCGACTTTGGGGGGAGGCTCCTACGAGCAGTACTTC
CDR3aa: CASSEPTLGGGSYEQYF

j_gene: TRBJ2-2
d_gene: TRBD1
abundance: .
v_gene: TRBV29-1
CDR3nt: TGCAGCGTTGTAGGGACAGGGGTCACCGGGGAGCTGTTTTTT
CDR3aa: CSVVGTGVTGELFF

j_gene: TRBJ2-7
d_gene: .
abundance: .
v_gene: TRBV13
CDR3nt: TGTGCCAGCAGCTTACCGCCAACATCGGAGCAGTACTTC
CDR3aa: CASSLPPTSEQYF

j_gene: TRBJ2-7
d_gene: TRBD1
abundance: .
v_gene: TRBV6-4
CDR3nt: TGTGCCAGCAGTCCCGGGACAGGGGGCTCCGAGCAGTACTTC
CDR3aa: CASSPGTGGSEQYF

j_gene: TRBJ2-7
d_gene: TRBD1
abundance: .
v_gene: TRBV7-6
CDR3nt: TGTGCCAGCAGCTTAGGCTCCTCAGGGGGACAATGGTACGAGCAGTACTTC
CDR3aa: CASSLGSSGGQWYEQYF

j_gene: TRBJ2-1
d_gene: TRBD1
abundance: .
v_gene: TRBV10-3
CDR3nt: TGTGCCATCCCATTGCGCGCAGGGGGCTATGGGAATGAGCAGTTCTTC
CDR3aa: CAIPLRAGGYGNEQFF

j_gene: TRBJ2-2
d_gene: TRBD1
abundance: .
v_gene: TRBV29-1
CDR3nt: TGCAGCGTTGGAGGTCCGACAGGGAAGAACACCGGGGAGCTGTTTTTT
CDR3aa: CSVGGPTGKNTGELFF

j_gene: TRBJ2-7
d_gene: .
abundance: .
v_gene: TRBV30
CDR3nt: TGTGCCTGGAGAGTGGCTAAAGGGGCCTACGAGCAGTACTTC
CDR3aa: CAWRVAKGAYEQYF

j_gene: TRBJ2-2
d_gene: TRBD2
abundance: .
v_gene: TRBV24-1
CDR3nt: TGTGCCACCAGTGACAGGACTAGCGGGGGGTCTGGTCCCGGGGAGCTGTTTTTT
CDR3aa: CATSDRTSGGSGPGELFF

j_gene: TRBJ2-1
d_gene: TRBD2
abundance: .
v_gene: TRBV11-3
CDR3nt: TGTGCCAGCAGCGGGGGACTAGCGGAATACAATGAGCAGTTCTTC
CDR3aa: CASSGGLAEYNEQFF

j_gene: TRBJ2-7
d_gene: .
abundance: .
v_gene: TRBV30
CDR3nt: TGTGCCTGGAGTCACGGGGTCCACTCCTACGAGCAGTACTTC
CDR3aa: CAWSHGVHSYEQYF

j_gene: TRBJ1-2
d_gene: TRBD1
abundance: few
v_gene: TRBV7-8
CDR3nt: TGTGCCAGCAGCCCGATGCGGGGACAGGGGCAGACTCGATACACCTTC
CDR3aa: CASSPMRGQGQTRYTF

j_gene: TRBJ2-1
d_gene: TRBD2
abundance: few
v_gene: TRBV7-9
CDR3nt: TGTGCCAGCAGCCGGGGACTAGCGGGAGCGGGGCAGTTCTTC
CDR3aa: CASSRGLAGAGQFF

j_gene: TRBJ2-5
d_gene: TRBD2
abundance: .
v_gene: TRBV2
CDR3nt: TGTGCCAGTAGGAATGAGCGGGGGGGCCAGGGGACCCAGTACTTC
CDR3aa: CASRNERGGQGTQYF

j_gene: TRBJ2-2
d_gene: .
abundance: many
v_gene: TRBV4-2
CDR3nt: TGTGCCAGCAGCCTCCTCAGCGATGCGAACACCGGGGAGCTGTTTTTT
CDR3aa: CASSLLSDANTGELFF

j_gene: TRBJ2-2
d_gene: TRBD1
abundance: .
v_gene: TRBV19
CDR3nt: TGTGCCAGTAGTTTAGGGACAGGGGGTCCGAACACCGGGGAGCTGTTTTTT
CDR3aa: CASSLGTGGPNTGELFF

j_gene: TRBJ2-7
d_gene: .
abundance: .
v_gene: TRBV30
CDR3nt: TGTGCCTGGAGTGTACGGGGGGCTCAAACCTACGAGCAGTACTTC
CDR3aa: CAWSVRGAQTYEQYF